The present T cell receptor (beta chain) was sequenced within a study of blood T cells in healthy people across ages. General study findings and limits: A roughly linear age-dependent decrease characterized TCR beta diversity per million T cells.

Concerning this clonotype: Its antigen is currently unknown.

The germline V gene has CDR1 SGHRS and CDR2 YFSETQ. This CDR3 is 15 amino acids long. Trimming removed 6 bases at V and 4 bases at J, with 17 bases between. The second PCR ran roughly 7 to 12 cycles with a sample-barcoded 5' primer and J-beta primers. Individual samples furnished no less than 2.5 million CDR3-containing paired-end reads apiece. MiXCR was run by TCRdb on the 5' RACE reads, yielding one entry per CDR3 protein. The sample has under 850,000 distinct CDR3 sequences; around 36% are singletons. The material sequenced was blood. The clonotype comes from a man aged 18 to 30 in good health. V gene TRBV5-1 combines with J gene TRBJ1-5; D is undetermined. The CDR3 reads CASTPGFGSNQPQHF. The CDR3 DNA is TGCGCCAGCACCCCCGGTTTCGGGTCTAATCAGCCCCAGCATTTT.